This paragraph reports one T cell receptor beta chain. Its antigen remains unknown. Deep-level settings were used for running the assay. Clones were sequenced by immunoSEQ multiplex PCR, and TCRdb holds only the in-frame ones, with some missing. The table shows around 510,000 clones, with about 96% occurring only once. This sample was taken from a study of shared clonotypes between healthy human individuals. Study-wide results and limits: Lower generation probabilities were found for non-shared clonotypes than for those shared by all four donors.

Investigators divided CD4+ cells into CD45RA+ naive and CD45RA-negative memory subsets. V lost 5 bases and J 0 bases, leaving 10 bases between the germline ends. The CDR3 is 15 amino acids. Per germline, CDR1 MNHEY and CDR2 SMNVEV (reference sequence). This TCR was sampled from a woman in her 30s in good health. The sequenced material came from naive CD4+ T cells sorted from blood. Subset noted: CD45RA+ positively selected. This chain connects TRBV27 to TRBJ1-4, with D hard to call. The CDR3 here is CASSDGSATNEKLFF. The CDR3 bases are TGTGCCAGCAGTGACGGAAGTGCAACTAATGAAAAACTGTTTTTT.